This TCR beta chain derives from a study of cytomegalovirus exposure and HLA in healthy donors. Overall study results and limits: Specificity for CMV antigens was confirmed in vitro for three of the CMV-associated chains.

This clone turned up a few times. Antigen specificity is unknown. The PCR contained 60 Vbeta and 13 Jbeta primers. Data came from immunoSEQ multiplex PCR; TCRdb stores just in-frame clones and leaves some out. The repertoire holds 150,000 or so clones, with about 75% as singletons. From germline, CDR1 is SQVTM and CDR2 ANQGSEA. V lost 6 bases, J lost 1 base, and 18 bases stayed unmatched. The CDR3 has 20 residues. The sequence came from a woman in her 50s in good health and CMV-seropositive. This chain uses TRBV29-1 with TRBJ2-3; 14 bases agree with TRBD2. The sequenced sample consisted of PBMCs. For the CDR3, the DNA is TGCAGCGTCTACCCGCATCCGGGACTAGCGGGAGTGGGAGGCACAGATACGCAGTATTTT. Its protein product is CSVYPHPGLAGVGGTDTQYF.